The source of this T cell receptor beta chain is a study of PD-1 blockade in mismatch repair-deficient tumors. Across the study: Patients had approximately 13 mismatch repair-deficient cancer types, all previously treated and progressing.

Turning to this clone: Its antigen remains unknown.

The CDR3 is 14 amino acids. Germline V lookup: CDR1 SGHRS, CDR2 YFSETQ. V lost 3 bases and J lost 6; bases outside the gene matches: 8. Produced via immunoSEQ multiplex PCR; TCRdb's table is partial and in-frame only. The sample shows 80,000 to 130,000 clones, over 75% of them seen only once. Study-wide results and caveats: After pembrolizumab, tumor-resident clones rose rapidly, then generally contracted before radiologic responses.

Mismatch repair deficiency was confirmed in all patients, by PCR or immunohistochemistry. Sequencing was performed on peripheral blood, taken less than 37 weeks after starting pembrolizumab. The clonotype originates from an adult with mismatch repair-deficient cancer. The V call is TRBV5-1, the J call TRBJ1-1, with 7 bases that match TRBD1. CDR3 in amino acids: CASSSGQRVPEAFF. As DNA, the CDR3 is TGCGCCAGCAGCTCGGGACAGAGGGTTCCTGAAGCTTTCTTT.